The present entry profiles one T cell receptor beta chain with its context. CDR1 is LGHDT and CDR2 is YNNKEL in the germline V gene (reference sequence). Trimming took off 0 bases at V and 10 bases at J, with 19 bases between the two ends. There are 17 residues in the CDR3. This table comes from immunoSEQ multiplex PCR, and its TCRdb copy is limited to in-frame clones, with some not included. The sample lists hundreds of thousands of clones; about four fifths were seen once. These data originate in a study of blood T cell repertoires in COVID-19. This clonotype was sampled from a woman over 75 with acute or convalescent COVID-19. The sample consisted of peripheral blood. The chain is built from TRBV3-1 (or the pseudogene TRBV3-2) and TRBJ1-6; D uncertain. This chain's CDR3 is CASSQDVRRWNKSPLHF. The CDR3 nucleotides are TGTGCCAGCAGCCAAGATGTTCGGAGGTGGAACAAGTCACCCCTCCACTTT.